The 15 T cell receptor beta chains listed next were all sequenced from one sample in a study of T cell repertoires in cytomegalovirus infection. TCRdb called the reads again in MiXCR, with one record for every CDR3 protein. Here the sample spans approximately 630,000 distinct CDR3 sequences, about 24% being singletons. Sequenced sample: CD8+ T cells from PBMCs. The receptors stem from a human donor in good health (CMV status not recorded). Some clones in this sample may be carry-over from other donors' samples.

Note on this clonotype: Being one base from a much bigger clone, this may be a read error. The gene calls are TRBV5-5 and TRBJ2-6; D unclear. Germline V gives CDR1 SGHKS, CDR2 YYEKEE (reference sequence). The V end was cut by 0 bases, the J end by 0 bases, with 4 bases between. The CDR3 is 15 amino acids. The CDR3 region has the DNA TGTGCCAGCAGCTTGGGGGCCTCTGGGGCCAACGTCCTGACTTTC. It codes for CASSLGASGANVLTF.

This clonotype turned up a few times. This sequence joins TRBV6-1 and TRBJ2-1; D not certain. This CDR3 is built from 11 residues. In germline, CDR1 is MNHNS, CDR2 SASEGT. V was pared by 5 bases and J by 5 bases, with 4 bases between. The CDR3 protein is CASSKDNEQFF. The DNA of the CDR3 is TGTGCCAGCAGTAAAGACAATGAGCAGTTCTTC.

The CDR3 bases are TGTGCCAGCAGACCGCCCGGGCAGGGGAAGGAGCCAGATACGCAGTATTTT. As protein: CASRPPGQGKEPDTQYF. This rearrangement joins TRBV6-1 to TRBJ2-3, with D maybe TRBD1 (6 bases). There are 17 residues in the CDR3. Deletions cut 6 bases from V and 4 bases from J, with 23 bases between. The germline V gene has CDR1 MNHNS and CDR2 SASEGT.

The chain uses TRBV4-3 and TRBJ2-1, with D unresolved. V lost 0 bases and J lost 7, with 7 bases in between. The CDR3 has 13 residues. The V gene's germline CDR1 is LGHNA and CDR2 YSLEER. CDR3 sequence (DNA): TGCGCCAGCAGCCAAGAAGCGTGGAATGAGCAGTTCTTC. Protein: CASSQEAWNEQFF.

This clonotype has more than one count but fewer than ten. The chain's CDR3 is CASSLEVVSYEQYF. CDR3 in DNA: TGTGCCAGCAGCTTGGAAGTCGTCTCCTACGAGCAGTACTTC. This sequence joins TRBV5-5 and TRBJ2-7; D is ambiguous. The length of the CDR3 is 14 residues. CDR1 SGHKS and CDR2 YYEKEE come from the germline V gene (reference sequence). V was pared by 0 bases and J by 0 bases, with 7 bases between.

The table lists this clonotype with a few counts. The V call is TRBV6-2 or TRBV6-3, the J call TRBJ1-5; D gene uncertain. Looked up from germline, CDR1 is MNHEY and CDR2 is SVGEGT. The CDR3 spans 13 residues. The V end was cut by 1 base, the J end by 5 bases, with 6 bases between. CDR3 sequence: CASSYYRDQPQHF. CDR3 sequence (DNA): TGTGCCAGCAGTTACTACAGAGATCAGCCCCAGCATTTT.

This clonotype was counted at least ten times. The chain couples TRBV28 to TRBJ2-7, with 7 bases that match TRBD1. The V gene's germline CDR1 is MDHEN and CDR2 SYDVKM. Germline trimming cut 7 bases from V and 1 base from J; bases unmatched to any gene: 4. CDR3 length: 13 amino acids. The CDR3 region has the DNA TGTGCCAGCACCGACAGGGCTTCCTACGAGCAGTACGTC. Protein product: CASTDRASYEQYV.

This sequence joins TRBV12-3 or TRBV12-4 and TRBJ2-3; D is ambiguous. Between the trimmed V and J ends, which lost 7 bases and 4 bases, there was a span of 21 bases. The CDR3 sequence is 16 residues long. CDR3 loop: CASNHLSGVSADTQYF. In DNA form, the CDR3 reads TGTGCCAGCAACCACCTTTCGGGTGTGAGCGCAGATACGCAGTATTTT.

This clonotype came up a few times. This rearrangement joins TRBV27 to TRBJ2-1; D is perhaps TRBD1 (6 bases). The CDR3 runs 17 residues. Per germline, CDR1 MNHEY and CDR2 SMNVEV (reference sequence). The germline V and J ends were trimmed by 2 bases and 3 bases, with 17 bases remaining between them. Written as DNA, the CDR3 is TGTGCCAGCAGTTTACTCCCACTAGACAGGTTCTACAATGAGCAGTTCTTC. Amino acid sequence: CASSLLPLDRFYNEQFF.

The rearrangement uses TRBV12-3 or TRBV12-4 and TRBJ2-5; 8 bases are shared with TRBD1. V was pared by 4 bases and J by 3 bases, with 10 bases of the junction left unmatched. The CDR3 contains 16 residues. Here the CDR3 DNA reads TGTGCCAGCAGTTCCCCCTCCGGGACAGGAAAAGAGACCCAGTACTTC. This encodes CASSSPSGTGKETQYF.

This clonotype was detected ten times or more. The chain joins TRBV4-1 to TRBJ1-6; possible D gene TRBD1, 6 bases. The ends were cut back, 7 bases at V and 5 bases at J, with 15 bases in the middle. The germline V gene encodes CDR1 MGHRA and CDR2 YSYEKL. CDR3 size: 15 residues. The CDR3 region is CASNTGPENNSPLHF. The DNA for the CDR3 is TGCGCCAGCAACACAGGGCCAGAGAATAATTCACCCCTCCACTTT.

This clonotype was observed a few times. This chain uses TRBV6-5 with TRBJ2-2; D is possibly TRBD1 (5 bases). The germline V and J ends were trimmed by 8 bases and 5 bases, with 15 bases remaining between them. The CDR3 consists of 14 residues. The germline CDR1 and CDR2 sequences are MNHEY and SVGAGI. The CDR3 DNA sequence: TGTGCCAGCCTTGCCGCAGGGCTGACCGGGGAGCTGTTTTTT. Its translation: CASLAAGLTGELFF.

A few counts support this clonotype. This chain links TRBV27 with TRBJ2-3, with 8 bases lining up with TRBD1. The CDR3 consists of 19 residues. From germline, CDR1 is MNHEY and CDR2 SMNVEV (reference sequence). Germline trimming cut 3 bases from V and 0 bases from J; bases unmatched to any gene: 14. The CDR3 region is CASSLISRDRSSSTDTQYF. The CDR3 DNA sequence: TGTGCCAGCAGTTTGATCTCCCGGGACAGGTCTTCTAGCACAGATACGCAGTATTTT.

There are many counts of this clonotype. This chain links TRBV12-3 or TRBV12-4 with TRBJ2-2, with D unresolved. The CDR3 has 12 residues. The germline V and J ends were trimmed by 10 bases and 2 bases, with 8 bases remaining between them. CDR3 in DNA: TGTGCCAACGTACAAAACACCGGGGAGCTGTTTTTT. It translates to CANVQNTGELFF.

This clonotype was seen a handful of times. CDR3 protein: CASSRTGTGSTDTQYF. Written as DNA, the CDR3 is TGTGCCAGCAGCCGAACGGGAACGGGGAGCACAGATACGCAGTATTTT. The V gene is TRBV7-9, the J gene TRBJ2-3; perhaps TRBD2 as D (5 bases). This CDR3 has 16 residues. CDR1 and CDR2 (germline): SEHNR, FQNEAQ (reference sequence). Trimming left V 5 bases short and J 0 bases short, with 15 bases between.